This passage covers 32 T cell receptor beta chains from one sample sequenced in a study of blood T cells in healthy people across ages. Primed by a sample-barcoded 5' primer and a J-beta primer mix, a second PCR proceeded for about 7 to 11 cycles. MiXCR was run by TCRdb on the 5' RACE reads, yielding one entry per CDR3 protein. Seen here are some 1.1 million distinct CDR3 sequences, more than 30% observed once, and the top ten hold about an eighth. The source material was blood. Receptors were obtained from a man younger than 35 in good health.

In this sample, this clonotype turned up a few times. This chain links TRBV6-2 or TRBV6-3 with TRBJ2-1, with 9 bases aligning to TRBD2. Trimming took 5 bases from V and 7 from J; bases not matched to a gene: 6. This CDR3 is 14 amino acids long. Germline loops: CDR1 MNHEY, CDR2 SVGEGT. The CDR3 reads CASSPSGKINEQFF. Here the CDR3 DNA reads TGTGCCAGCAGTCCTAGCGGGAAGATAAATGAGCAGTTCTTC.

This clonotype appeared a few times. The chain recombines TRBV7-2 with TRBJ2-3; the match to TRBD2 covers 7 bases. Losses at the gene ends were 1 base for V and 6 bases for J; bases not matched to a gene: 13. Germline V gene lookup returns CDR1 SGHTA and CDR2 FQGNSA. The CDR3 extends over 17 amino acids. The CDR3 region has the DNA TGTGCCAGCAGCTTAGAGTCTAGCGGCTCTGGGGGGGATACGCAGTATTTT. Its translation is CASSLESSGSGGDTQYF.

V is TRBV12-3 or TRBV12-4 and J is TRBJ1-1; 8 bases line up with TRBD1. With 6 bases clipped from V and 4 bases from J, the junction kept 10 bases outside the gene matches. This CDR3 has 15 amino acids. CDR3 sequence reads: CASRGGSTGGTEAFF. In DNA form, the CDR3 reads TGTGCCAGCAGAGGGGGATCCACAGGGGGCACTGAAGCTTTCTTT.

J is TRBJ2-2 and V is TRBV2; D remains ambiguous. V was shortened by 6 bases and J by 3 bases, with 11 bases between the two germline ends. The CDR3 runs 14 residues. Germline-derived CDR1 and CDR2 are SNHLY and FYNNEI. The CDR3 loop reads CASRAGPYTGELFF. The CDR3 coding sequence is TGTGCCAGCAGAGCCGGGCCCTACACCGGGGAGCTGTTTTTT. The full variable domain, in which reference TRBV2 and TRBJ2-2 provide the parts outside the CDR3, is EPEVTQTPSHQVTQMGQEVILRCVPISNHLYFYWYRQILGQKVEFLVSFYNNEISEKSEIFDDQFSVERPDGSNFTLKIRSTKLEDSAMYFCASRAGPYTGELFFGEGSRLTVL.

This clonotype appeared a few times. This chain joins TRBV6-5 and TRBJ2-5; TRBD2 might be the D (6 bases). The germline V and J ends were trimmed by 2 bases and 5 bases, with 12 bases remaining between them. The CDR3 contains 14 residues. Germline CDR1 and CDR2: MNHEY and SVGAGI. CDR3 protein: CASSYESEGETQYF. DNA of the CDR3: TGTGCCAGCAGTTACGAATCGGAGGGGGAGACCCAGTACTTC.

With respect to this clonotype: A much larger clone is a single base away; this may be a read error. J is TRBJ2-1 and V is TRBV5-1; 7 positions match TRBD1. The CDR3 has 16 residues. Germline V CDR1 and CDR2: SGHRS, YFSETQ. The CDR3 DNA reads as TGCGCCAGCAGCTACTCCGACAGGGAACCTTACAATGCGCAGTTCTTC. Its translation: CASSYSDREPYNAQFF.

With respect to this clonotype: A much bigger clone sits one base away, suggesting this may be a read error. CDR3 nucleotides: TGCAGCGTTGAAGACACGAGACGGTTTTTCGGTGAGCAGTTCTTC. Translated, it gives CSVEDTRRFFGEQFF. The chain combines TRBV29-1 with TRBJ2-1; D call uncertain. The length of the CDR3 is 15 residues. The germline V gene encodes CDR1 SQVTM and CDR2 ANQGSEA. The V and J ends lost 0 bases and 9 bases respectively, with 18 bases between them.

The CDR3 DNA reads TGTGCCAGCAGTGCAAGCGGGGGGGCGAGTACGCAGTATTTT. Protein: CASSASGGASTQYF. The V and J genes are TRBV6-1 and TRBJ2-3; 10 bases agree with TRBD2. V shed 4 bases, J shed 8 bases, and the junction held 6 bases outside the gene matches. Looked up from germline, CDR1 is MNHNS and CDR2 is SASEGT. This CDR3 has 14 residues.

This clonotype came up once. V is TRBV7-9 and J is TRBJ1-3; 7 bases are shared with TRBD1. With 5 bases clipped from V and 2 bases from J, the junction kept 12 bases outside the gene matches. The CDR3 consists of 17 residues. Per the germline V gene, CDR1 is SEHNR and CDR2 is FQNEAQ (reference sequence). The CDR3: CASSEPRGQFAGNTIYF. The CDR3 DNA is TGTGCCAGCAGCGAACCGCGGGGACAGTTCGCTGGAAACACCATATATTTT.

In DNA, the CDR3 is TGTGCCATCAGTGAGTCGCCTAGCGGGGGCTACAATGAGCAGTACTTC. It yields the protein CAISESPSGGYNEQYF. The chain combines TRBV10-3 with TRBJ2-5, with 10 bases fitting TRBD2. With V trimmed by 0 bases and J by 11 bases, 12 bases remained unmatched. Germline assignment: CDR1 ENHRY and CDR2 SYGVKD. This CDR3 is 16 amino acids long.

This clonotype occurred a few times. The chain is built from TRBV12-3 or TRBV12-4 and TRBJ2-5; D perhaps matches TRBD2 (6 bases). Trimming removed 5 bases from V and 2 bases from J, with 18 bases in between. There are 16 residues in the CDR3. CDR3 coding DNA: TGTGCCAGCAGTCCCTCCACCTGGGACTTTCAAGAGACCCAGTACTTC. It is translated as CASSPSTWDFQETQYF.

The genes are TRBV7-9 and TRBJ2-1; D tentatively reads TRBD1 or TRBD2 (6 bases each). The CDR3 has 15 residues. CDR1 and CDR2 from the germline V gene are SEHNR and FQNEAQ (reference sequence). The germline V and J ends were trimmed by 5 bases and 3 bases, with 14 bases remaining between them. The CDR3: CASSRSGANYNEQFF. DNA for the CDR3: TGTGCCAGCAGCCGCTCGGGGGCCAACTACAATGAGCAGTTCTTC.

V usage is TRBV29-1 and J usage is TRBJ2-7; D is possibly TRBD1 (6 bases). The CDR3 totals 12 residues. The ends were cut back, 5 bases at V and 2 bases at J, with 10 bases in the middle. Germline CDR1 and CDR2: SQVTM and ANQGSEA. In DNA form, the CDR3 reads TGCAGCGTTCGACAGGACACCTACGAGCAGTACTTC. Translating it yields CSVRQDTYEQYF.

This clonotype was detected many times. This chain connects TRBV10-3 to TRBJ2-3; no reliable D call. The CDR3 is made up of 14 amino acids. The germline V and J ends were trimmed by 2 bases and 6 bases, with 12 bases remaining between them. Germline CDR1 ENHRY, CDR2 SYGVKD. The CDR3 loop is CAISEQDSPDTQYF. The CDR3 DNA follows: TGTGCCATCAGTGAGCAAGATAGCCCGGATACGCAGTATTTT.

This rearrangement joins TRBV4-3 to TRBJ2-2; TRBD2 aligns across 11 bases. This CDR3 has 18 residues. V lost 4 bases to trimming and J lost 7 bases; unmatched junction nucleotides: 14. Germline assignment: CDR1 LGHNA and CDR2 YSLEER. The CDR3 sequence is CASSRRIAGGQLGGELFF. As DNA, the CDR3 is TGCGCCAGCAGCCGAAGAATAGCGGGGGGGCAATTAGGCGGGGAGCTGTTTTTT.

This chain uses TRBV5-5 with TRBJ2-7; 9 bases line up with TRBD1. The DNA end is a closer match to TRBJ2-5, so the J assignment may be wrong. The CDR3 length is 15 residues. Germline V gene lookup returns CDR1 SGHKS and CDR2 YYEKEE (reference sequence). The CDR3 DNA reads TGTGCCAGCAGCTTATGGGACAGGGAGGAAGAGACCCAGTACTTC. Translated: CASSLWDREEETQYF.

This sequence joins TRBV9 and TRBJ2-7, with 8 positions matching TRBD1. The CDR3 runs to 14 residues. V lost 7 bases and J lost 7; bases outside the gene matches: 13. Germline V gene sequence: CDR1 SGDLS, CDR2 YYNGEE. The CDR3 nucleotides are TGTGCCAGCGCAGACAGGGGATCTTACAATGAGCAGTACTTC. This gives the protein CASADRGSYNEQYF.

The chain joins TRBV15 to TRBJ1-1; D remains unclear. The germline V gene has CDR1 LNHNV and CDR2 YYDKDF (reference sequence). The CDR3 sequence is 15 residues long. V gave up 0 bases and J gave up 1 base, with 9 bases separating them. The CDR3 DNA sequence: TGTGCCACCAGCAGAGACCCCCTCGGGAACACTGAAGCTTTCTTT. Amino acid sequence: CATSRDPLGNTEAFF.

The chain combines TRBV7-9 with TRBJ1-1; D is uncertain. CDR1 is SEHNR, CDR2 FQNEAQ, per germline (reference sequence). The CDR3 runs 13 residues. Trimming took 3 bases from V and 3 from J, leaving 8 bases between them. For the CDR3, the DNA is TGTGCCAGCAGCTTCCTTGGTCACACTGAAGCTTTCTTT. It specifies CASSFLGHTEAFF.

This clonotype has at least ten counts. V usage is TRBV29-1 and J usage is TRBJ2-1; the D is unclear. In germline, CDR1 is SQVTM, CDR2 ANQGSEA. The CDR3 runs to 11 residues. Trimming left V 2 bases short and J 9 bases short, with 8 bases between. The CDR3 sequence: CSVERIPEQFF. CDR3 in DNA: TGCAGCGTTGAAAGAATTCCTGAGCAGTTCTTC.

The rearrangement uses TRBV9 and TRBJ1-1; 9 bases map to TRBD1. This CDR3 comprises 16 residues. CDR1 is SGDLS, CDR2 YYNGEE, per germline. V lost 4 bases, J lost 0 bases, and 7 bases stayed unmatched. The DNA of the CDR3 is TGTGCCAGCAGCCCTCGTGGACAGGGGATGAACACTGAAGCTTTCTTT. Its translation is CASSPRGQGMNTEAFF.

The genes are TRBV20-1 and TRBJ2-5, with no clear D. CDR3 length: 13 amino acids. Germline CDR1 reads DFQATT; CDR2 reads SNEGSKA (reference sequence). Trimming left V 2 bases short and J 2 bases short, with 9 bases between. CDR3 in amino acids: CSARTWQQETQYF. In DNA form, the CDR3 reads TGCAGTGCTAGAACGTGGCAGCAAGAGACCCAGTACTTC.

The V call is TRBV2, the J call TRBJ2-5; D is unclear. The CDR3 runs 14 residues. The germline gives CDR1 SNHLY, CDR2 FYNNEI. V shed 9 bases and J shed 0 bases, with 14 bases lying between them. The CDR3 sequence is CASRAAVYQETQYF. As DNA, the CDR3 is TGTGCCAGTCGGGCGGCGGTGTACCAAGAGACCCAGTACTTC.

J is TRBJ2-7 and V is TRBV12-3 or TRBV12-4; D gene unclear. CDR3 length: 10 amino acids. The ends were cut back, 11 bases at V and 6 bases at J, with 11 bases in the middle. DNA of the CDR3: TGTGCCGTACGGAGACCCGAGCAGTACTTC. Amino acid sequence: CAVRRPEQYF.

This clonotype occurred a few times. The chain has TRBV7-2 and TRBJ1-2; 9 bases match TRBD1. The CDR3 is made up of 17 amino acids. Trimming cost V 5 bases and J 7 bases; bases outside gene matches: 17. Germline-derived CDR1 and CDR2 are SGHTA and FQGNSA. DNA for the CDR3: TGTGCCAGCAGCCACCGGGACAGGGCTTCGCGTTTGGGTGGCTACACCTTC. The encoded protein is CASSHRDRASRLGGYTF.

This chain uses TRBV29-1 with TRBJ1-4; tentatively, D is TRBD1 (5 bases). This CDR3 contains 14 residues. The V end was cut by 4 bases, the J end by 3 bases, with 12 bases between. Germline values: CDR1 SQVTM, CDR2 ANQGSEA. CDR3 amino acids: CSVVEGFPNEKLFF. In nucleotides, the CDR3 is TGCAGCGTTGTGGAGGGGTTTCCTAATGAAAAACTGTTTTTT.

The chain uses TRBV21-1 and TRBJ2-1; the D segment call TRBD2 is taken from the table without a DNA check. TRBV21-1 is shown as a pseudogene. CDR3 length: 18 residues. CDR3: CASSKPLFAERGINEQFF. In DNA form, the CDR3 reads TGTGCCAGCAGCAAACCCCTTTTCGCGGAGCGGGGGATCAATGAGCAGTTCTTC.

The chain is built from TRBV27 and TRBJ2-7; tentatively, D is TRBD1 (5 bases). V was cut by 3 bases and J by 2 bases, with 11 bases left in between. This CDR3 has 14 amino acids. CDR1 MNHEY and CDR2 SMNVEV come from the germline V gene (reference sequence). This chain's CDR3 is CASSFTGRAYEQYF. CDR3 nucleotide sequence: TGTGCCAGCAGTTTCACCGGCAGGGCCTACGAGCAGTACTTC.

The chain has TRBV7-2 and TRBJ1-2; D remains unclear. There are 13 residues in the CDR3. Germline CDR1 and CDR2: SGHTA and FQGNSA. Trimming cost V 2 bases and J 4 bases, with 8 bases left between them. DNA for the CDR3: TGTGCCAGCAGCTTAACGGCGACCTATGGCTACACCTTC. It is translated as CASSLTATYGYTF.

V usage is TRBV5-1 and J usage is TRBJ1-2; a weak D match, TRBD1 (5 bases). V was shortened by 3 bases and J by 5 bases, with 14 bases between the two germline ends. The CDR3 extends over 14 amino acids. Per germline, CDR1 SGHRS and CDR2 YFSETQ. As DNA, the CDR3 is TGCGCCAGCAGCTCAAACCGGGACGGTTATGGCTACACCTTC. Residues: CASSSNRDGYGYTF.

As to this clonotype: A clone one base away is much larger, so this may be a read error. V gene TRBV12-3 or TRBV12-4 combines with J gene TRBJ1-2, with D unresolved. Trimming pared 6 bases from V and 4 bases from J, leaving 6 bases between. The CDR3 is 11 residues long. The CDR3 DNA sequence: TGTGCCAGCAGGTTGCTCTATGGCTACACCTTC. Translating gives CASRLLYGYTF.

On this clonotype itself: This could be a read error, since a much larger clone is one nucleotide away. The rearrangement links TRBV6-6 to TRBJ1-2; D might be TRBD1 (6 bases). The germline gives CDR1 MNHNY, CDR2 SVGAGI (reference sequence). This CDR3 is 15 amino acids long. CDR3 region: CACSYPTTGMDGYTF. CDR3 nucleotide sequence: TGTGCCTGCAGTTACCCCACCACAGGGATGGATGGCTACACCTTC.